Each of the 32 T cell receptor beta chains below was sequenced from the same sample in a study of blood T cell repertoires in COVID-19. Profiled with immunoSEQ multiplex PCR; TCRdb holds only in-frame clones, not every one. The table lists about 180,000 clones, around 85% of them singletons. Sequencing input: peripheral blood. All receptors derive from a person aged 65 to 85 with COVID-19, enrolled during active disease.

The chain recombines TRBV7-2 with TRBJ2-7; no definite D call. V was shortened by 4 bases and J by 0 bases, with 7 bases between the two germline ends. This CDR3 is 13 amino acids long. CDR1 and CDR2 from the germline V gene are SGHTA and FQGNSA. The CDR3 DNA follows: TGTGCCAGCAGCTCTCCCAGCTCCTACGAGCAGTACTTC. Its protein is CASSSPSSYEQYF.

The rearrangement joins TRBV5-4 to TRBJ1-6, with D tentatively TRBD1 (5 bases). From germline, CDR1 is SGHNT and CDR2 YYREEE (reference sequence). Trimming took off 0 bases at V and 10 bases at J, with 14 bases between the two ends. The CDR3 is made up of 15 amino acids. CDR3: CASSLGGGIRSPLHF. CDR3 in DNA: TGTGCCAGCAGCTTGGGGGGCGGCATTCGCTCACCCCTCCACTTT.

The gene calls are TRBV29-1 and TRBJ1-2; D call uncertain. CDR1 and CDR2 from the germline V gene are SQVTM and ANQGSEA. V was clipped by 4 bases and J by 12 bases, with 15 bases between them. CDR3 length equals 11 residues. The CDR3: CSVVLERSHTF. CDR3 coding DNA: TGCAGCGTTGTTTTGGAGAGGAGCCACACCTTC. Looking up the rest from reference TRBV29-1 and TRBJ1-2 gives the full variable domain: SAVISQKPSRDICQRGTSLTIQCQVDSQVTMMFWYRQQPGQSLTLIATANQGSEATYESGFVIDKFPISRPNLTFSTLTVSNMSPEDSSIYLCSVVLERSHTFGSGTRLTVV.

The CDR3 loop reads CARTGLAGVGVTDTQYF. In DNA form, the CDR3 reads TGTGCCCGGACTGGACTAGCGGGAGTTGGGGTCACAGATACGCAGTATTTT. The chain is built from TRBV21-1 and TRBJ2-3; TRBD2 is the table's D call, not checked against the DNA. TRBV21-1 corresponds to a pseudogene. The CDR3 totals 17 residues.

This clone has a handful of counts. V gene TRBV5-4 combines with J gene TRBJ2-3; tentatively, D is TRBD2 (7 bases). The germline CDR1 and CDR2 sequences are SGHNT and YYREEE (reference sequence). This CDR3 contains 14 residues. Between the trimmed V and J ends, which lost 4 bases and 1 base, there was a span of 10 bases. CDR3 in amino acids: CASSGGGGTDTQYF. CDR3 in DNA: TGTGCCAGCAGCGGGGGGGGCGGCACAGATACGCAGTATTTT.

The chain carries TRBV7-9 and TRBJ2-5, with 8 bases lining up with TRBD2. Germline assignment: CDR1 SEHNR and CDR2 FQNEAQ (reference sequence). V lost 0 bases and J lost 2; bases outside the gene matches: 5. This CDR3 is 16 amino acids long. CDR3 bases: TGTGCCAGCAGCTTAGCGACTAGCGCCTCTCAAGAGACCCAGTACTTC. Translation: CASSLATSASQETQYF.

CDR3 region: CASSQNRRGQYF. The CDR3 DNA is TGTGCCAGCAGCCAAAACCGACGAGGGCAGTACTTC. The chain recombines TRBV14 with TRBJ2-7; D gene uncertain. Germline values: CDR1 SGHDN, CDR2 FVKESK. The CDR3 contains 12 residues. The germline V and J ends were trimmed by 2 bases and 9 bases, with 11 bases remaining between them.

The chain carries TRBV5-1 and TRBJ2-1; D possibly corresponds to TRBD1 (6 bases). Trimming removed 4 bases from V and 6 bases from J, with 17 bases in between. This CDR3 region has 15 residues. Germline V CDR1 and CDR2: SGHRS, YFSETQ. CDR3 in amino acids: CASSPGTSVVNEQFF. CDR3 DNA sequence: TGCGCCAGCAGCCCCGGGACATCGGTAGTCAATGAGCAGTTCTTC.

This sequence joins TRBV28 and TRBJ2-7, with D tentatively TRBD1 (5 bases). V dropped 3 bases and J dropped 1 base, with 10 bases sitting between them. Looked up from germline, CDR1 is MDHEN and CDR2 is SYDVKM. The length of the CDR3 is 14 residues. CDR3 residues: CASSFRQGSYEQYF. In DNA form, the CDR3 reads TGTGCCAGCAGTTTCCGTCAGGGATCCTACGAGCAGTACTTC.

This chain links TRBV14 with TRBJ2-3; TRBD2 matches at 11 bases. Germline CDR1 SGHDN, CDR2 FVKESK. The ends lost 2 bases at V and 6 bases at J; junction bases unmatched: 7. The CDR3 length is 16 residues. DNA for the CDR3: TGTGCCAGCAGCCAATTAGGGACTAGCGGTACGGATACGCAGTATTTT. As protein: CASSQLGTSGTDTQYF.

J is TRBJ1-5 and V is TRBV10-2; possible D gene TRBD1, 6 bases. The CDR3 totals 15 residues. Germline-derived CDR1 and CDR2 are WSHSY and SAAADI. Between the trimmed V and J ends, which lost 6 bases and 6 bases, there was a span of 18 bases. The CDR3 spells CASRGTGTNFQPQHF. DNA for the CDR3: TGCGCCAGCAGGGGCACAGGGACCAATTTTCAGCCCCAGCATTTT.

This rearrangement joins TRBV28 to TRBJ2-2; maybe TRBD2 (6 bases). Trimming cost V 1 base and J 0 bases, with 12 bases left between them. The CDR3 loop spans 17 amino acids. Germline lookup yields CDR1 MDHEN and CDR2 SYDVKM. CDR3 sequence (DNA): TGTGCCAGCAGTTTATCCGGGACGGGGGCGAACACCGGGGAGCTGTTTTTT. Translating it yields CASSLSGTGANTGELFF.

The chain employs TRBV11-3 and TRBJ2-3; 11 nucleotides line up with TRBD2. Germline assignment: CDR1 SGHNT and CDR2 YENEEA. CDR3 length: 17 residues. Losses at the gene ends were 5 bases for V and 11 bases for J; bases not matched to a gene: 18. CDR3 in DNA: TGTGCCAGCAGCCTCGGGGGTAGCGGGGGGGCTTCCCACGGGCAGTATTTT. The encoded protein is CASSLGGSGGASHGQYF.

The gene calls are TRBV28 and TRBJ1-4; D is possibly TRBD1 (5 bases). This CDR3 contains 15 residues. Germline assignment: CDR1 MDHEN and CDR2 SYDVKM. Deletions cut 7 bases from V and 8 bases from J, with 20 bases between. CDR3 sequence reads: CASNERTAKGEKLFF. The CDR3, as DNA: TGTGCCAGCAACGAGAGGACGGCTAAGGGGGAAAAACTGTTTTTT.

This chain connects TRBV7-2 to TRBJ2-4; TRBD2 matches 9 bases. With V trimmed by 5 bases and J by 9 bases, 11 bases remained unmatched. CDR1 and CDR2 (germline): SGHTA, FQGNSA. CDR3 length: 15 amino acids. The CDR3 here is CASSDGGGGAFIQYF. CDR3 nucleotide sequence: TGTGCCAGCAGCGACGGCGGCGGGGGGGCCTTCATTCAGTACTTC. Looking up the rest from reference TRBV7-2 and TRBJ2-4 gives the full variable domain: GAGVSQSPSNKVTEKGKDVELRCDPISGHTALYWYRQSLGQGLEFLIYFQGNSAPDKSGLPSDRFSAERTGGSVSTLTIQRTQQEDSAVYLCASSDGGGGAFIQYFGAGTRLSVL.

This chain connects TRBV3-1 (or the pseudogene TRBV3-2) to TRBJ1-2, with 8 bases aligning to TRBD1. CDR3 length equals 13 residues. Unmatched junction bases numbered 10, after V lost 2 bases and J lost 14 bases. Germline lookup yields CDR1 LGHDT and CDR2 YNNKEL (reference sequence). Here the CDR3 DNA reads TGTGCCAGCAGCCAAAGGGACAGGAGGTTTTCGACCTTC. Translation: CASSQRDRRFSTF.

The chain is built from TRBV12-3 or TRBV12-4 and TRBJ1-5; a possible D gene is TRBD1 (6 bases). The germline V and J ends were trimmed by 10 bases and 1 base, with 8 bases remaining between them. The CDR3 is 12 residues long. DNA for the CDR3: TGTGCCACCGGACAGAGCAATCAGCCCCAGCATTTT. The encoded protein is CATGQSNQPQHF.

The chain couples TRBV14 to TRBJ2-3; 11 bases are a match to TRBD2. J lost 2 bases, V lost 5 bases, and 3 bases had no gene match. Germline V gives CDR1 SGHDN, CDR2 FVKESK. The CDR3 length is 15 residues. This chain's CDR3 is CASSKGLAVTDTQYF. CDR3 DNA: TGTGCCAGCAGCAAGGGACTAGCGGTCACAGATACGCAGTATTTT.

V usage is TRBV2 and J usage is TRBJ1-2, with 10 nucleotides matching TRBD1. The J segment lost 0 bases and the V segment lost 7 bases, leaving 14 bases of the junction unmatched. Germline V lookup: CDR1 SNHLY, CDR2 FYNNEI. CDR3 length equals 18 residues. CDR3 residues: CASTITDRGERPNYGYTF. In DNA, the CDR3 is TGTGCCAGCACTATAACGGACAGGGGGGAAAGACCTAACTATGGCTACACCTTC.

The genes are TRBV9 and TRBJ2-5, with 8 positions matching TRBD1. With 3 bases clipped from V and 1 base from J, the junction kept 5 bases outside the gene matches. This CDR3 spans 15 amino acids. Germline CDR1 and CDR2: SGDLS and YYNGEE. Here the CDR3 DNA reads TGTGCCAGCAGCGCGTTACAGGGGGGCCAAGAGACCCAGTACTTC. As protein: CASSALQGGQETQYF.

CDR3 amino acids: CASSQSAGGGTGELFF. CDR3 nucleotide sequence: TGCGCCAGCAGCCAATCGGCGGGAGGGGGCACCGGGGAGCTGTTTTTT. The chain carries TRBV4-1 and TRBJ2-2; TRBD2 matches 9 bases. Trimming cost V 2 bases and J 4 bases; bases outside gene matches: 5. Germline V gene data show CDR1 as MGHRA and CDR2 as YSYEKL. This CDR3 region has 16 residues.

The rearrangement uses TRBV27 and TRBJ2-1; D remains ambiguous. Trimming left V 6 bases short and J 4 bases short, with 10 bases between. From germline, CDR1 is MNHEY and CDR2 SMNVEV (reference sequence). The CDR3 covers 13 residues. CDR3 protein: CASSQVLYNEQFF. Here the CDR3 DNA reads TGTGCCAGCAGCCAGGTACTGTACAATGAGCAGTTCTTC.

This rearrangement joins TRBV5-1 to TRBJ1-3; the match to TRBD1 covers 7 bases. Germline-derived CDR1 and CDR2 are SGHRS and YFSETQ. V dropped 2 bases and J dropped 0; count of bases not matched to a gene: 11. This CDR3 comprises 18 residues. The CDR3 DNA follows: TGCGCCAGCAGCTTAAAAACAGGGGCGCACCTCTCTGGAAACACCATATATTTT. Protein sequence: CASSLKTGAHLSGNTIYF.

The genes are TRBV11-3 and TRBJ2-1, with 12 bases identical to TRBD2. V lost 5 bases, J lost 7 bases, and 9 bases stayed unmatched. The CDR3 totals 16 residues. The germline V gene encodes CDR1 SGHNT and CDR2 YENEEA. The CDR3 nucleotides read TGTGCCAGCAGCGTGAGACTAGCGGGAGTAACGAATGAGCAGTTCTTC. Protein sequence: CASSVRLAGVTNEQFF.

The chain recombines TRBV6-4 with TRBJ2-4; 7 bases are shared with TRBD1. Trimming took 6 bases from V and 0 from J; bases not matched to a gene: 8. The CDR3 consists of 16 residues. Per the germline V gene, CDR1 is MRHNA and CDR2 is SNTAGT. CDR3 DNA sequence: TGTGCCAGCAGGATCGACAGGGTTCCAGCCAAAAACATTCAGTACTTC. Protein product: CASRIDRVPAKNIQYF.

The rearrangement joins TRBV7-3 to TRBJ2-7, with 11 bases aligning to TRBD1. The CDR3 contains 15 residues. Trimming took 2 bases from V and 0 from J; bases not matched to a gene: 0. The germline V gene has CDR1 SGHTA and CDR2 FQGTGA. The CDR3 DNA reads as TGTGCCAGCAGCTTAGGGACAGGGGGCTCCTACGAGCAGTACTTC. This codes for CASSLGTGGSYEQYF.

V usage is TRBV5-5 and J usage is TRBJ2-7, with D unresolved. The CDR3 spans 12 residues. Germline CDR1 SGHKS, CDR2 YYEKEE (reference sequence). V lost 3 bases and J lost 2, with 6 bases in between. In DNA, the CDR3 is TGTGCCAGCAGCTCCACACCCTACGAGCAGTACTTC. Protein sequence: CASSSTPYEQYF.

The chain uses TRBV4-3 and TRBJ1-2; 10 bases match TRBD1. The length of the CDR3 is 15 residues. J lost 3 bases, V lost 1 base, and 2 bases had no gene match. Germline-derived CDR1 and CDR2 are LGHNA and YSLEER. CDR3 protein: CASSQGTGGDYGYTF. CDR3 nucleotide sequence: TGCGCCAGCAGCCAAGGGACAGGGGGGGACTATGGCTACACCTTC.

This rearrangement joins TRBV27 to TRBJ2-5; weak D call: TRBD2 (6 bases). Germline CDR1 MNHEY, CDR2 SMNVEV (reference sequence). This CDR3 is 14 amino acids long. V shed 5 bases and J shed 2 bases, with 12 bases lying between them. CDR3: CASSGRGGQETQYF. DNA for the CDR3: TGTGCCAGCAGTGGACGTGGGGGGCAAGAGACCCAGTACTTC.

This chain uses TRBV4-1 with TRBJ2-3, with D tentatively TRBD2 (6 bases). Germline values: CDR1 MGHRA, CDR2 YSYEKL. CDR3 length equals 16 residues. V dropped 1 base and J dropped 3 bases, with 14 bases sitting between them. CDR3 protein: CASSQGLASRTDTQYF. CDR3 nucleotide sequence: TGCGCCAGCAGCCAAGGTCTAGCGTCAAGGACAGATACGCAGTATTTT.

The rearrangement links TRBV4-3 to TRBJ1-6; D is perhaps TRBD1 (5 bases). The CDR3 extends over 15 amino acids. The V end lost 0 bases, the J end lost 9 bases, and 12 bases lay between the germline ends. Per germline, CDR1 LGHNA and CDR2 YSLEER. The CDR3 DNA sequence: TGCGCCAGCAGCCAAGACCCAGGGATCGGTTCACCCCTCCACTTT. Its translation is CASSQDPGIGSPLHF.

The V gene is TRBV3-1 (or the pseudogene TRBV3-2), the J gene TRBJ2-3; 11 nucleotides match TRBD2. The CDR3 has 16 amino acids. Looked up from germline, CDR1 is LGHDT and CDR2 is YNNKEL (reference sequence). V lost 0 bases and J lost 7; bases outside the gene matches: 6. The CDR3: CASSQDSGRGANTQYF. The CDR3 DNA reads TGTGCCAGCAGCCAAGATAGCGGGAGGGGCGCGAATACGCAGTATTTT.